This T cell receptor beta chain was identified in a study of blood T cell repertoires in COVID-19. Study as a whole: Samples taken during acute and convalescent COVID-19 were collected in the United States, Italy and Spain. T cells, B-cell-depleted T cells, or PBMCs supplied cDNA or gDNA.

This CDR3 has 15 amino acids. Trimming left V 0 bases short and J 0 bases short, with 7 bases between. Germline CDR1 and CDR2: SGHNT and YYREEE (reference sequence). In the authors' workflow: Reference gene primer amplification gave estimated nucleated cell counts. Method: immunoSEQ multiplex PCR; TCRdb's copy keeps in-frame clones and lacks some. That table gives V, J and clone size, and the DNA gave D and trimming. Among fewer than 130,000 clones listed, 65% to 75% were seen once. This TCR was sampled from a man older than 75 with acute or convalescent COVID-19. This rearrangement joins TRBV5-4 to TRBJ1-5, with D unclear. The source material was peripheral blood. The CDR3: CASSLGAGSNQPQHF. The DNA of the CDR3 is TGTGCCAGCAGCTTGGGGGCAGGTAGCAATCAGCCCCAGCATTTT.